These T cell receptor beta chains were read from a single sample in a study of T cells after yellow fever vaccination. TCRdb analysed the 5' RACE reads with MiXCR anew, one entry per CDR3 protein. The sample yields about 360,000 distinct CDR3 sequences, 6.2% seen once. The source material was PBMCs, sampled 5 days after the yellow fever booster vaccination. These receptors were obtained from a young man who received the YFV17D yellow fever vaccine. Each CDR3 is given with its conserved first and last residue. D genes are given only for firm matches. Size values are once, few and many counts, or a class for expanded clones, and some rows have none.

v_gene	j_gene	d_gene	abundance	CDR3nt	CDR3aa
TRBV20-1	TRBJ1-1	.	few	TGCAGTGCTGCTCGAGTCCGGGACGGAAACACTGAAGCTTTCTTT	CSAARVRDGNTEAFF
TRBV7-9	TRBJ2-1	.	.	TGTGCCGCACGGTCGGAGGGGACATGGAAACCCAATGAGCAGTTCTTC	CAARSEGTWKPNEQFF
TRBV5-1	TRBJ2-7	.	.	TGCGCCAGCAGCGGCTCGTTCAGGGGAGGTACCTACGAGCAGTACTTC	CASSGSFRGGTYEQYF
TRBV29-1	TRBJ2-5	TRBD2	many	TGCAGCGTCGGACTAGCGGCTCACCACCGAGAGACCCAGTACTTC	CSVGLAAHHRETQYF
TRBV11-2	TRBJ2-3	.	.	TGTGCCAGCAGCTTATTTGGGAGCGGGAGCACAGATACGCAGTATTTT	CASSLFGSGSTDTQYF
TRBV5-1	TRBJ2-4	.	.	TGCGCCAGCAGCTTGGACATAGCCAAAAACATTCAGTACTTC	CASSLDIAKNIQYF
TRBV2	TRBJ1-5	TRBD1	.	TGTGCCAGCACCGGGACAGGGCTTGACAATCAGCCCCAGCATTTT	CASTGTGLDNQPQHF
TRBV4-3	TRBJ1-2	.	few	TGCGCCAGCAGCCAAGAAAAGGAGTATGGCTACACCTTC	CASSQEKEYGYTF
TRBV23-1	TRBJ2-1	.	.	TGCGCCAGCAGCCTCCAGGGGGGTGGGGACAATGAGCAGTTCTTC	CASSLQGGGDNEQFF
TRBV7-9	TRBJ2-3	.	many	TGTGCCAGCAGCGGTTGGCGTCCGACAGATACGCAGTATTTT	CASSGWRPTDTQYF
TRBV6-1	TRBJ2-2	TRBD1	once	TGTGCCAGCCAGACAGGGCCGATCGGGGAGCTGTTTTTT	CASQTGPIGELFF
TRBV5-5	TRBJ2-4	.	many	TGTGCCAGCAGTTACAATGTAAACATTCAGTACTTC	CASSYNVNIQYF
TRBV21-1	TRBJ2-1	.	many	TGTGCCAGCAGCAATATCGGCACAAATACCTATCGGGGACGGTATGAGCAGTTCTTC	CASSNIGTNTYRGRYEQFF
TRBV6-5	TRBJ2-1	.	many	TGTGCCAGCAGTTATTACGGGTTCGGCAATGAGCAGTTCTTC	CASSYYGFGNEQFF
TRBV7-9	TRBJ1-5	TRBD1	.	TGTGCCAGCAGTTCCAGGGGGAATGGGGATCAGCCCCAGCATTTT	CASSSRGNGDQPQHF
TRBV6-5	TRBJ2-7	.	few	TGTGCCAGCAGTTACGGAGCAGGACCCCTCCACGAGCAGTACTTC	CASSYGAGPLHEQYF
TRBV20-1	TRBJ2-3	TRBD2	.	TGCAGTGCTAGACGGAGAGTAGCGGGGTTCCTGAATACGCAGTATTTT	CSARRRVAGFLNTQYF
TRBV9	TRBJ2-3	.	.	TGTGCCAGCAGCGCCGTTTCGCCAGATACGCAGTATTTT	CASSAVSPDTQYF
TRBV4-3	TRBJ2-5	.	few	TGCGCCAGCAGCCAAGATCTTTCGGGGTCAGAGACCCAGTACTTC	CASSQDLSGSETQYF
TRBV19	TRBJ2-2	.	few	TGTGCCAGTAGTATCAAAATGGGGGCCGGGGAGCTGTTTTTT	CASSIKMGAGELFF
TRBV11-2	TRBJ2-7	TRBD2	many	TGTGCCAGCAGCCCCCGGGGAGGGAGAACATACGAGCAGTACTTC	CASSPRGGRTYEQYF
TRBV5-1	TRBJ1-2	.	few	TGCGCCAGCAGCTTGCCGGGGGGGGGCCGGACGAATTATGGCTACACCTTC	CASSLPGGGRTNYGYTF
TRBV18	TRBJ1-5	TRBD1	few	TGTGCCAGCTCACCCGGGACAGGAATAAGCAATCAGCCCCAGCATTTT	CASSPGTGISNQPQHF
TRBV12-3/TRBV12-4	TRBJ2-7	TRBD1	few	TGTGCCAGCAGTTTAGCACGGACAGGGAGAAACGAGCAGTACTTC	CASSLARTGRNEQYF
TRBV7-3	TRBJ2-5	.	.	TGTGCCAGCAGCCGGGGGCGCGGACCGACAGAGACCCAGTACTTC	CASSRGRGPTETQYF
TRBV18	TRBJ2-7	.	.	TGTGCCAGCTCACCACCCTACACCTACGAGCAGTACTTC	CASSPPYTYEQYF
TRBV19	TRBJ2-1	.	.	TGTGCCAGTAGCCTCCAGGGGATGTACAATGAGCAGTTCTTC	CASSLQGMYNEQFF
TRBV29-1	TRBJ2-3	TRBD2	many	TGCAGCGTTGTGGGCGGGAGGGCCCCCACAGATACGCAGTATTTT	CSVVGGRAPTDTQYF
TRBV20-1	TRBJ1-5	.	few	TGCAGTGCAGGACGGGCCAGCAATCAGCCCCAGCATTTT	CSAGRASNQPQHF
TRBV15	TRBJ2-1	TRBD2	.	TGTGCCACCAGCAGAGACCGCGGGGCTAGCGGGAACAATGAGCAGTTCTTC	CATSRDRGASGNNEQFF
TRBV29-1	TRBJ2-1	TRBD1	many	TGCAGCGTTGCTATCCGGGACAGGCTGGGGTGTGAGCAGTTCTTC	CSVAIRDRLGCEQFF
TRBV3-1	TRBJ2-7	.	many	TGTGCCAGCAGCCCAGCCGGGAGCGGCTACGAGCAGTACTTC	CASSPAGSGYEQYF
TRBV5-6	TRBJ2-7	.	many	TGTGCCAGCAGCTCGCCAGGGTTCTACGAGCAGTACTTC	CASSSPGFYEQYF
TRBV5-1	TRBJ2-3	.	few	TGCGCCAGCAGTCCGAGCTACGGGGATACGCAGTATTTT	CASSPSYGDTQYF
TRBV7-2	TRBJ2-1	TRBD2	.	TGTGCCAGCAGCCAGGCTCCTAGCGGGAGGGGTGAGCAGTTCTTC	CASSQAPSGRGEQFF
TRBV11-2	TRBJ2-1	.	many	TGTGCCAGCAGCCGAAGGGGTACAGGGACTGCATCCTACAATGAGCAGTTCTTC	CASSRRGTGTASYNEQFF
TRBV7-2	TRBJ2-3	TRBD2	.	TGTGCCAGCATTACCGTCCTTACCGGGACTAGTAATGGAGATACGCAGTATTTT	CASITVLTGTSNGDTQYF
TRBV29-1	TRBJ2-5	.	many	TGCAGCGTTGATTCAGGGCAAGAGACCCAGTACTTC	CSVDSGQETQYF
TRBV12-3/TRBV12-4	TRBJ2-2	TRBD2	.	TGTGCCTGCTGTCCCCAAGTCGGAGCGGGAGTGAGGAACGGGGAGCTGTTTTTT	CACCPQVGAGVRNGELFF
TRBV10-3	TRBJ1-1	.	many	TGTGCCATCAGTGGTTCGAGGGCCGAATTAACTGAAGCTTTCTTT	CAISGSRAELTEAFF
TRBV20-1	TRBJ2-2	.	few	TGCAGTGCTAGAAAACCCAGTGGAGGTGGGCGTGGGGAGCTGTTTTTT	CSARKPSGGGRGELFF
TRBV23-1	TRBJ2-7	TRBD1	.	TGCGCCAGGAGGGACAGGGGGATATTCTACGAGCAGTACTTC	CARRDRGIFYEQYF
TRBV10-3	TRBJ2-4	.	.	TGTGCCATCAGTGAGTCCAGGGTCATTCAGTACTTC	CAISESRVIQYF
TRBV12-3/TRBV12-4	TRBJ1-5	.	few	TGTGCCAGCAGTTCCGGGGCCATTAATCAGCCCCAGCATTTT	CASSSGAINQPQHF
TRBV20-1	TRBJ2-1	TRBD1	.	TGCAGTGCTGCGGGACAGGTAGAGCAGTTCTTC	CSAAGQVEQFF
TRBV6-2/TRBV6-3	TRBJ1-2	TRBD1	few	TGTGCCAGCAGCCTTCGGGCAGGGGGCGCCGGCTGGTATGGCTACACCTTC	CASSLRAGGAGWYGYTF
TRBV19	TRBJ1-5	TRBD1	many	TGTGCCAGTGGATCAGGGGGCAGCAATCAGCCCCAGCATTTT	CASGSGGSNQPQHF
TRBV4-3	TRBJ2-4	TRBD2	few	TGCGCCAGCAGCCATGAAGGGCCAGCGGGAGGCAAAAACATTCAGTACTTC	CASSHEGPAGGKNIQYF
TRBV7-2	TRBJ2-3	TRBD1	few	TGTGCCAGCAGCCGGGGACAGCCGACAGATACGCAGTATTTT	CASSRGQPTDTQYF
TRBV25-1	TRBJ1-1	.	.	TGTGCCAGCATTGGAGGGGACACGGCTTTCTTT	CASIGGDTAFF
TRBV6-1	TRBJ2-5	TRBD2	many	TGTGCCAGCAGTCCGTATAGCGGGTCCCAAGAGACCCAGTACTTC	CASSPYSGSQETQYF
TRBV7-2	TRBJ2-5	TRBD2	.	TGTGCCATACTAGCGGAAGAGACCCAGTACTTC	CAILAEETQYF
TRBV7-9	TRBJ2-2	.	many	TGTGCCAGCAGCTTACGCGGGGAGCTGTTTTTT	CASSLRGELFF
TRBV6-1	TRBJ2-6	.	.	TGTGCCAGCTCCTCCCGGGTTGGGGCCAACGTCCTGACTTTC	CASSSRVGANVLTF
TRBV6-1	TRBJ2-7	.	.	TGTGCCAGCGTAAGGGACGGCGCCTCCTACGAGCAGTACTTC	CASVRDGASYEQYF